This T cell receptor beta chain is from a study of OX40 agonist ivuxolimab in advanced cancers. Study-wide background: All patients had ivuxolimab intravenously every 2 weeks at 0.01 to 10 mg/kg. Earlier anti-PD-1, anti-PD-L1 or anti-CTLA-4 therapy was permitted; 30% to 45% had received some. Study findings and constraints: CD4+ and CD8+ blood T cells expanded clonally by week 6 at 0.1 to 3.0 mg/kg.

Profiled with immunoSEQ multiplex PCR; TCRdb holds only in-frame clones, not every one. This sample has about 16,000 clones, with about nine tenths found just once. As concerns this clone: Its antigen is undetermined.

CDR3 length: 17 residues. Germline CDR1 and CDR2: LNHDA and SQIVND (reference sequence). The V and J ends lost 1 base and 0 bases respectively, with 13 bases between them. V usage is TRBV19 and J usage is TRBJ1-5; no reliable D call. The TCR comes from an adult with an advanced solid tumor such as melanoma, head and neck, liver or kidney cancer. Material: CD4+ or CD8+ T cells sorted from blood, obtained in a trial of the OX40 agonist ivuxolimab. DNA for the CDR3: TGTGCCAGTAGTATAGGCCGCGGACTGATTAGCAATCAGCCCCAGCATTTT. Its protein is CASSIGRGLISNQPQHF.